One sample yielded the 13 T cell receptor beta chains listed below, sequenced in a study of OX40 agonist ivuxolimab in advanced cancers. Data came from immunoSEQ multiplex PCR; TCRdb stores just in-frame clones and leaves some out. The repertoire holds tens of thousands of clones, around four fifths seen once, with 1.1% in the top ten. Sequencing was performed on CD4+ or CD8+ T cells sorted from blood, taken in a trial of the OX40 agonist ivuxolimab. The receptors stem from an adult with an advanced solid tumor such as melanoma, head and neck, liver or kidney cancer.

V and J are TRBV29-1 and TRBJ2-2; TRBD2 matches 13 bases. CDR3 length: 16 residues. Germline CDR1 SQVTM, CDR2 ANQGSEA. V was clipped by 7 bases and J by 1 base; unmatched bases: 6. As DNA, the CDR3 is TGCAGCGCCCAGGGACTAGCGGGGCGGAACACCGGGGAGCTGTTTTTT. Its translation: CSAQGLAGRNTGELFF.

The rearrangement links TRBV30 to TRBJ2-3; 8 bases match TRBD1. V shed 5 bases and J 9 bases; nucleotides not matched to a gene: 4. CDR3 size: 11 residues. In germline, CDR1 is GTSNPN, CDR2 SVGIG (reference sequence). The CDR3 loop is CAWGDRLTQYF. CDR3 nucleotide sequence: TGTGCCTGGGGGGACAGGTTGACGCAGTATTTT.

The chain recombines TRBV7-2 with TRBJ2-2; TRBD1 agrees at 7 bases. Germline V gene lookup returns CDR1 SGHTA and CDR2 FQGNSA. Trimming at V came to 3 bases and at J to 4 bases, leaving 5 bases not matched to a gene. The CDR3 is 15 residues long. CDR3 residues: CASSFSGQPTGELFF. DNA for the CDR3: TGTGCCAGCAGCTTTTCGGGACAGCCCACCGGGGAGCTGTTTTTT.

The chain couples TRBV5-1 to TRBJ2-2; possibly TRBD1 or TRBD2 for D (5 bases each). This CDR3 region has 15 residues. The germline gives CDR1 SGHRS, CDR2 YFSETQ. Trimming cost V 3 bases and J 6 bases, with 15 bases left between them. CDR3 bases: TGCGCCAGCAGCTGGGGGACGGTGACACCCGGGGAGCTGTTTTTT. As protein: CASSWGTVTPGELFF. Together with reference TRBV5-1 and TRBJ2-2, the CDR3 gives the full variable domain: KAGVTQTPRYLIKTRGQQVTLSCSPISGHRSVSWYQQTPGQGLQFLFEYFSETQRNKGNFPGRFSGRQFSNSRSEMNVSTLELGDSALYLCASSWGTVTPGELFFGEGSRLTVL.

The gene calls are TRBV29-1 and TRBJ2-1, with D possibly matching TRBD1 (6 bases). Between the trimmed V and J ends, which lost 4 bases and 9 bases, there was a span of 16 bases. The CDR3 spans 13 residues. In germline, CDR1 is SQVTM, CDR2 ANQGSEA. The CDR3 bases are TGCAGCGTTGTATTACAGGGCAGGGGTGAGCAGTTCTTC. Translated, it gives CSVVLQGRGEQFF.

The chain has TRBV6-1 and TRBJ2-5; D is unclear. The DNA end is more similar to TRBJ2-7, so the J call may be wrong. CDR3 length: 13 amino acids. CDR1 MNHNS and CDR2 SASEGT come from the germline V gene. CDR3 nucleotide sequence: TGTGCCAGCAGCCCCACGGTCGGCTACGAGCAGTACTTC. Translation: CASSPTVGYEQYF.

This rearrangement joins TRBV28 to TRBJ1-2; D is unclear. V lost 4 bases and J lost 3, with 18 bases in between. CDR1 and CDR2 from the germline V gene are MDHEN and SYDVKM. The CDR3 is made up of 16 amino acids. In DNA, the CDR3 is TGTGCCAGCAGTTCCGCGACCCAGACAAGATACTATGGCTACACCTTC. Protein: CASSSATQTRYYGYTF.

The rearrangement uses TRBV6-5 and TRBJ2-2; possible D gene TRBD2, 6 bases. The CDR3 has 14 amino acids. Per the germline V gene, CDR1 is MNHEY and CDR2 is SVGAGI. V gave up 2 bases and J gave up 4 bases, with 8 bases separating them. CDR3 nucleotides: TGTGCCAGCAGTTACCAGGGAGGCACCGGGGAGCTGTTTTTT. As protein: CASSYQGGTGELFF.

The rearrangement links TRBV6-5 to TRBJ2-3; TRBD1 agrees at 12 bases. The CDR3 is 14 residues long. After removal of 8 bases from V and 6 bases from J, the junction contained 6 bases not matched to a gene. In germline, CDR1 is MNHEY, CDR2 SVGAGI. CDR3: CASGTGGAADTQYF. CDR3 nucleotides: TGTGCCAGCGGGACAGGGGGCGCAGCGGATACGCAGTATTTT.

The V gene is TRBV19, the J gene TRBJ2-2; 9 bases are shared with TRBD1. V dropped 3 bases and J dropped 4; count of bases not matched to a gene: 9. Germline V gene data show CDR1 as LNHDA and CDR2 as SQIVND (reference sequence). There are 17 residues in the CDR3. Written as DNA, the CDR3 is TGTGCCAGTAGTATTGGTTTGGGGACAGGGTCCACCGGGGAGCTGTTTTTT. The encoded protein is CASSIGLGTGSTGELFF.

The chain has TRBV6-5 and TRBJ2-1; D is ambiguous. Per the germline V gene, CDR1 is MNHEY and CDR2 is SVGAGI. There are 15 residues in the CDR3. Trimming removed 2 bases at V and 1 base at J, with 9 bases between. The CDR3 coding sequence is TGTGCCAGCAGTTACAGTCCGGTTTCCTACAATGAGCAGTTCTTC. Amino acid sequence: CASSYSPVSYNEQFF.

This clone has just one count. The chain combines TRBV18 with TRBJ1-1, with a weak D call TRBD1 (6 bases). Per germline, CDR1 KGHSH and CDR2 LQKENI. V lost 2 bases and J 6 bases, leaving 13 bases between the germline ends. This CDR3 comprises 14 residues. The DNA for the CDR3 is TGTGCCAGCTCACCAGGGCTAGGGACACCTGAAGCTTTCTTT. Its protein is CASSPGLGTPEAFF. The full variable domain, its missing parts supplied by reference TRBV18 and TRBJ1-1, is NAGVMQNPRHLVRRRGQEARLRCSPMKGHSHVYWYRQLPEEGLKFMVYLQKENIIDESGMPKERFSAEFPKEGPSILRIQQVVRGDSAAYFCASSPGLGTPEAFFGQGTRLTVV.

This chain connects TRBV10-2 to TRBJ2-3, with D perhaps matching TRBD2 (5 bases). Germline values: CDR1 WSHSY, CDR2 SAAADI. V shed 6 bases and J shed 5 bases, with 9 bases lying between them. The CDR3 has 12 amino acids. DNA of the CDR3: TGCGCCAGCAGGGGCCGGGGAGATACGCAGTATTTT. It is translated as CASRGRGDTQYF.